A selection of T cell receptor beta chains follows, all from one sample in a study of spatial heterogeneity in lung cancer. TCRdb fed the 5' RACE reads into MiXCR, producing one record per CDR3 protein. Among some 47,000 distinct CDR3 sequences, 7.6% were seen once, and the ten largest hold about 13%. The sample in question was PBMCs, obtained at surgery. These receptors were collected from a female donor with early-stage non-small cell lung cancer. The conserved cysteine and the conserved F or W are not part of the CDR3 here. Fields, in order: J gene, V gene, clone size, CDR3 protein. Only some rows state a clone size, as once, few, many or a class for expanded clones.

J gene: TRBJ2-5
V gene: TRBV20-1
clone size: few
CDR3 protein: SASGTGRRETQY

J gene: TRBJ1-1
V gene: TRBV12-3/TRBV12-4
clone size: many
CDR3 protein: ASSLRGPEAF

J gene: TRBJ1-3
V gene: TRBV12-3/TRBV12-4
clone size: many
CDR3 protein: ASSLQGAPGNTIY

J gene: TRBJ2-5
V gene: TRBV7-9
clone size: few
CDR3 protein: ASSLEWAEGETQY

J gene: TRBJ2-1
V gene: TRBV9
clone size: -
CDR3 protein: ASSEGSDLGYNEQF

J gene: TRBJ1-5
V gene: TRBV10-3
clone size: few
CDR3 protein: AISETVSNQPQH

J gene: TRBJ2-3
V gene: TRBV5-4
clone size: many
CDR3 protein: ASSALRDRSTDTQY

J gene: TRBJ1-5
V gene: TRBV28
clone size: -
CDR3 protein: ASSSLIQGTEDVLSSQPQH

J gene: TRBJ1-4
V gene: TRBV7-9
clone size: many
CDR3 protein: ASSWSGTGNEKLF

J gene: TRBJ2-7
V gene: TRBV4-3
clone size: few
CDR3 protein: ASSQDLLDRHYEQY

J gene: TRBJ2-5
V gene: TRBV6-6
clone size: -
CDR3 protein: ASTARIETQY

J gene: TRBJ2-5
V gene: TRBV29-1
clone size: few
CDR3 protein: SVGDGGQETQY

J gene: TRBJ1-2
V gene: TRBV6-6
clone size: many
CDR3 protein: ASSYSGGPRYGYT

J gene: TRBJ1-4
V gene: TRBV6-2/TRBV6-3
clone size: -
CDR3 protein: ASCTGLANEKLF

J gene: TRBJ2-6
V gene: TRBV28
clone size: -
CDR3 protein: ASSLLVGSGANVLT

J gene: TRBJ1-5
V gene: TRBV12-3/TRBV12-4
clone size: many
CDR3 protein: ASTDWYSNQPQH

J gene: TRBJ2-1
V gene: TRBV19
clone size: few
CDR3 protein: ASSIRVTYNEQF